These T cell receptor beta chains were read from a single sample in a study of patients and donors after allogeneic stem cell transplantation. TCRdb fed the RT-PCR reads into MiXCR, producing one record per CDR3 protein. The data show fewer than 95,000 distinct CDR3 sequences, just under 5% seen once. Sequences were obtained from blood, either unsorted or a sorted T cell fraction (not recorded which). The receptors originated from a human donor who was either an allogeneic HSCT recipient or a stem cell or donor lymphocyte infusion donor (not recorded which). It is not recorded whose cells these are; they may come from a transplant donor. CDR3s include the opening cysteine and the closing phenylalanine or tryptophan. The D gene is left open where the match is weak. The listing skips clone size in some rows; elsewhere it reads once, few, many or a size class.

abundance: many; d_gene: -; v_gene: TRBV5-6; j_gene: TRBJ1-2; CDR3aa: CASSLWGREGKDGYTF; CDR3nt: TGTGCCAGCAGCTTGTGGGGTCGAGAGGGGAAGGATGGCTACACCTTC
abundance: many; d_gene: -; v_gene: TRBV18; j_gene: TRBJ2-3; CDR3aa: CASSPPGRAFTDTQYF; CDR3nt: TGTGCCAGCTCACCACCGGGCAGGGCTTTCACAGATACGCAGTATTTT
abundance: few; d_gene: TRBD2; v_gene: TRBV11-1; j_gene: TRBJ2-5; CDR3aa: CASSPRLAGGAETQYF; CDR3nt: TGTGCCAGCAGCCCCAGACTAGCGGGAGGTGCAGAGACCCAGTACTTC
abundance: -; d_gene: -; v_gene: TRBV18; j_gene: TRBJ1-1; CDR3aa: CASSPRGLRGFSEAFF; CDR3nt: TGTGCCAGCTCACCCCGGGGGCTCAGGGGCTTCTCTGAAGCTTTCTTT
abundance: many; d_gene: TRBD2; v_gene: TRBV6-1; j_gene: TRBJ2-7; CDR3aa: CASTSGTSGSHEQYF; CDR3nt: TGTGCCAGCACCTCTGGTACTAGCGGGAGTCACGAGCAGTACTTC
abundance: many; d_gene: -; v_gene: TRBV2; j_gene: TRBJ1-2; CDR3aa: CASNLGAQESYGYTF; CDR3nt: TGTGCCAGCAACCTCGGGGCTCAGGAATCCTATGGCTACACCTTC
abundance: few; d_gene: TRBD1; v_gene: TRBV6-1; j_gene: TRBJ1-5; CDR3aa: CASSHGGTASNQPQHF; CDR3nt: TGTGCCAGCAGTCACGGGGGGACAGCTAGCAATCAGCCCCAGCATTTT
abundance: -; d_gene: -; v_gene: TRBV28; j_gene: TRBJ1-5; CDR3aa: CASSRTYRVSNQPQHF; CDR3nt: TGTGCCAGCAGTCGAACGTACAGAGTCAGCAATCAGCCCCAGCATTTT
abundance: -; d_gene: -; v_gene: TRBV7-8; j_gene: TRBJ1-6; CDR3aa: CASSPRQINSPLHF; CDR3nt: TGTGCCAGCAGCCCCCGACAGATTAATTCACCCCTCCACTTT
abundance: many; d_gene: TRBD1; v_gene: TRBV7-3; j_gene: TRBJ1-1; CDR3aa: CASSLQGVLNTEAFF; CDR3nt: TGTGCCAGCAGCTTACAGGGGGTATTGAACACTGAAGCTTTCTTT
abundance: many; d_gene: TRBD2; v_gene: TRBV5-5; j_gene: TRBJ2-3; CDR3aa: CASSSSRLASTDTQYF; CDR3nt: TGTGCCAGCAGCTCATCCAGACTAGCGAGCACAGATACGCAGTATTTT
abundance: many; d_gene: -; v_gene: TRBV7-9; j_gene: TRBJ1-5; CDR3aa: CASSLTGDQPQHF; CDR3nt: TGTGCCAGCAGCTTAACGGGAGATCAGCCCCAGCATTTT
abundance: many; d_gene: TRBD1; v_gene: TRBV29-1; j_gene: TRBJ1-1; CDR3aa: CSVEDPRQGFDTEAFF; CDR3nt: TGCAGCGTTGAAGATCCCCGACAGGGGTTTGACACTGAAGCTTTCTTT
abundance: many; d_gene: -; v_gene: TRBV6-1; j_gene: TRBJ1-3; CDR3aa: CASEQGSGNTIYF; CDR3nt: TGTGCCAGCGAGCAGGGGTCCGGAAACACCATATATTTT
abundance: many; d_gene: -; v_gene: TRBV18; j_gene: TRBJ2-5; CDR3aa: CASSPPRQGWEETQYF; CDR3nt: TGTGCCAGCTCACCACCGCGCCAGGGTTGGGAAGAGACCCAGTACTTC
abundance: many; d_gene: -; v_gene: TRBV7-2; j_gene: TRBJ2-3; CDR3aa: CASSLRLGLTDTQYF; CDR3nt: TGTGCCAGCAGCTTACGTCTGGGGCTCACAGATACGCAGTATTTT
abundance: many; d_gene: -; v_gene: TRBV5-5; j_gene: TRBJ2-5; CDR3aa: CASSPQGKETQYF; CDR3nt: TGTGCCAGCAGCCCACAGGGTAAAGAGACCCAGTACTTC
abundance: many; d_gene: -; v_gene: TRBV4-2; j_gene: TRBJ2-3; CDR3aa: CASSQLELGGATDTQYF; CDR3nt: TGTGCCAGCAGCCAACTTGAGCTGGGAGGCGCCACAGATACGCAGTATTTT
abundance: -; d_gene: -; v_gene: TRBV20-1; j_gene: TRBJ1-5; CDR3aa: CSASPTDMAHQPQHF; CDR3nt: TGCAGTGCTAGTCCCACGGACATGGCCCATCAGCCCCAGCATTTT
abundance: many; d_gene: TRBD2; v_gene: TRBV2; j_gene: TRBJ2-7; CDR3aa: CASSEAGGPYEQYF; CDR3nt: TGTGCCAGCAGTGAAGCGGGAGGGCCCTACGAGCAGTACTTC
abundance: many; d_gene: -; v_gene: TRBV29-1; j_gene: TRBJ2-5; CDR3aa: CSVGSRGGIQTQYF; CDR3nt: TGCAGCGTTGGATCCAGGGGAGGAATACAGACCCAGTACTTC
abundance: many; d_gene: TRBD2; v_gene: TRBV20-1; j_gene: TRBJ2-1; CDR3aa: CSASRPSGKYNEQFF; CDR3nt: TGCAGTGCTAGCCGGCCTAGCGGGAAATACAATGAGCAGTTCTTC
abundance: -; d_gene: -; v_gene: TRBV19; j_gene: TRBJ2-1; CDR3aa: CASSYRASTGNEQFF; CDR3nt: TGTGCCAGTAGTTACAGGGCCTCAACTGGGAATGAGCAGTTCTTC
abundance: few; d_gene: -; v_gene: TRBV5-4; j_gene: TRBJ1-6; CDR3aa: CASTTPGAVNSPLHF; CDR3nt: TGTGCCAGCACCACCCCGGGGGCAGTTAATTCACCCCTCCACTTT
abundance: many; d_gene: -; v_gene: TRBV27; j_gene: TRBJ1-1; CDR3aa: CASRSSGLTNTEAFF; CDR3nt: TGTGCCAGCAGATCGTCGGGATTGACCAACACTGAAGCTTTCTTT
abundance: many; d_gene: -; v_gene: TRBV9; j_gene: TRBJ1-3; CDR3aa: CASSPTGNTIYF; CDR3nt: TGTGCCAGCAGCCCGACTGGAAACACCATATATTTT
abundance: medium-sized; d_gene: TRBD2; v_gene: TRBV3-1; j_gene: TRBJ2-1; CDR3aa: CASSQGVAGGAVYNEQFF; CDR3nt: TGTGCCAGCAGCCAAGGGGTCGCCGGGGGGGCAGTCTACAATGAGCAGTTCTTC
abundance: few; d_gene: TRBD1; v_gene: TRBV5-1; j_gene: TRBJ2-4; CDR3aa: CASSLGQGGNIQYF; CDR3nt: TGCGCCAGCAGCTTGGGACAGGGGGGAAACATTCAGTACTTC
abundance: many; d_gene: TRBD2; v_gene: TRBV12-3/TRBV12-4; j_gene: TRBJ2-7; CDR3aa: CASGQAGVREQYF; CDR3nt: TGTGCCAGCGGCCAGGCGGGGGTGCGCGAGCAGTACTTC
abundance: -; d_gene: -; v_gene: TRBV7-8; j_gene: TRBJ1-1; CDR3aa: CASSSDYTEAFF; CDR3nt: TGTGCCAGCAGCTCAGATTACACTGAAGCTTTCTTT
abundance: -; d_gene: TRBD2; v_gene: TRBV2; j_gene: TRBJ2-7; CDR3aa: CASRRTIAGEGEQYF; CDR3nt: TGTGCCAGCAGGAGGACTATTGCGGGAGAGGGGGAGCAGTACTTC
abundance: many; d_gene: TRBD1; v_gene: TRBV5-1; j_gene: TRBJ1-1; CDR3aa: CASSRPQGALDTEAFF; CDR3nt: TGCGCCAGCAGCCGTCCACAGGGGGCCCTCGACACTGAAGCTTTCTTT
abundance: few; d_gene: -; v_gene: TRBV20-1; j_gene: TRBJ1-1; CDR3aa: CSARDPLEAGTEAFF; CDR3nt: TGCAGTGCTAGAGACCCTCTTGAAGCGGGCACTGAAGCTTTCTTT
abundance: many; d_gene: -; v_gene: TRBV7-8; j_gene: TRBJ2-7; CDR3aa: CASSSFRDTYEQYF; CDR3nt: TGTGCCAGCAGCTCATTCCGGGACACCTACGAGCAGTACTTC
abundance: -; d_gene: -; v_gene: TRBV7-9; j_gene: TRBJ1-2; CDR3aa: CASSSEALTLGYTF; CDR3nt: TGTGCCAGCAGCTCAGAGGCCCTCACCTTGGGCTACACCTTC
abundance: many; d_gene: TRBD2; v_gene: TRBV4-2; j_gene: TRBJ2-5; CDR3aa: CASSQDSGGQETQYF; CDR3nt: TGTGCCAGCAGCCAAGATAGCGGGGGACAAGAGACCCAGTACTTC
abundance: -; d_gene: -; v_gene: TRBV19; j_gene: TRBJ2-6; CDR3aa: CASEQAPGANVLTF; CDR3nt: TGTGCCAGCGAACAGGCCCCTGGGGCCAACGTCCTGACTTTC
abundance: many; d_gene: -; v_gene: TRBV29-1; j_gene: TRBJ1-2; CDR3aa: CSVGLAYGYTF; CDR3nt: TGCAGCGTGGGGTTGGCCTATGGCTACACCTTC
abundance: many; d_gene: TRBD2; v_gene: TRBV28; j_gene: TRBJ2-7; CDR3aa: CASSFTFGTSGGSSYEQYF; CDR3nt: TGTGCCAGCAGTTTTACCTTCGGGACTAGCGGGGGTAGCTCCTACGAGCAGTACTTC
abundance: many; d_gene: -; v_gene: TRBV2; j_gene: TRBJ2-7; CDR3aa: CASSEGQGGNYEQYF; CDR3nt: TGTGCCAGCAGTGAAGGGCAGGGTGGGAATTACGAGCAGTACTTC
abundance: -; d_gene: -; v_gene: TRBV5-1; j_gene: TRBJ1-1; CDR3aa: CASSLGQTEAFF; CDR3nt: TGCGCCAGCAGCTTGGGACAGACTGAAGCTTTCTTT
abundance: many; d_gene: -; v_gene: TRBV5-5; j_gene: TRBJ1-1; CDR3aa: CASSTRPRGDTEAFF; CDR3nt: TGTGCCAGCAGCACACGTCCCAGGGGAGACACTGAAGCTTTCTTT
abundance: few; d_gene: -; v_gene: TRBV20-1; j_gene: TRBJ2-7; CDR3aa: CSARVPASYEQYF; CDR3nt: TGCAGTGCTAGGGTCCCCGCTTCCTACGAGCAGTACTTC
abundance: many; d_gene: -; v_gene: TRBV5-5; j_gene: TRBJ2-1; CDR3aa: CASSLEMWNEQFF; CDR3nt: TGTGCCAGCAGCTTGGAAATGTGGAATGAGCAGTTCTTC
abundance: -; d_gene: TRBD1; v_gene: TRBV3-1; j_gene: TRBJ1-3; CDR3aa: CASSPGTGGIGGNTIYF; CDR3nt: TGTGCCAGCAGTCCCGGGACAGGAGGCATCGGTGGAAACACCATATATTTT
abundance: many; d_gene: -; v_gene: TRBV20-1; j_gene: TRBJ2-7; CDR3aa: CSASAYEQYF; CDR3nt: TGCAGTGCTAGTGCCTACGAGCAGTACTTC
abundance: many; d_gene: TRBD1; v_gene: TRBV5-1; j_gene: TRBJ1-4; CDR3aa: CASSVIPSGTGATNEKLFF; CDR3nt: TGCGCCAGCAGCGTAATACCGTCCGGGACAGGGGCAACTAATGAAAAACTGTTTTTT
abundance: few; d_gene: -; v_gene: TRBV12-3/TRBV12-4; j_gene: TRBJ1-2; CDR3aa: CASTLTDYGYTF; CDR3nt: TGTGCCAGCACCCTGACGGACTATGGCTACACCTTC
abundance: many; d_gene: -; v_gene: TRBV29-1; j_gene: TRBJ1-6; CDR3aa: CSVKIRDTDSPLHF; CDR3nt: TGCAGCGTCAAAATACGGGACACTGATTCACCCCTCCACTTT
abundance: many; d_gene: -; v_gene: TRBV3-1; j_gene: TRBJ2-5; CDR3aa: CASSQDLGPGQFGTQYF; CDR3nt: TGTGCCAGCAGCCAAGATTTGGGGCCGGGACAATTCGGGACCCAGTACTTC
abundance: few; d_gene: -; v_gene: TRBV11-1; j_gene: TRBJ2-1; CDR3aa: CASRFGYNEQFF; CDR3nt: TGTGCCAGCAGGTTCGGTTACAATGAGCAGTTCTTC
abundance: few; d_gene: -; v_gene: TRBV5-6; j_gene: TRBJ1-1; CDR3aa: CASSLDVEDTEAFF; CDR3nt: TGTGCCAGCAGCTTGGACGTTGAGGACACTGAAGCTTTCTTT
abundance: few; d_gene: -; v_gene: TRBV28; j_gene: TRBJ2-3; CDR3aa: CASSPQDGTDTQYF; CDR3nt: TGTGCCAGCAGCCCCCAGGACGGCACAGATACGCAGTATTTT
abundance: many; d_gene: TRBD2; v_gene: TRBV5-1; j_gene: TRBJ2-3; CDR3aa: CASSSIAGMGTDTQYF; CDR3nt: TGCGCCAGCAGCTCCATAGCGGGGATGGGGACAGATACGCAGTATTTT
abundance: -; d_gene: TRBD1; v_gene: TRBV9; j_gene: TRBJ2-1; CDR3aa: CASSVEGGTGGINEQFF; CDR3nt: TGTGCCAGCAGCGTAGAGGGTGGGACAGGGGGTATCAATGAGCAGTTCTTC
abundance: few; d_gene: -; v_gene: TRBV6-2/TRBV6-3; j_gene: TRBJ2-1; CDR3aa: CASTGGNYNEQFF; CDR3nt: TGTGCCAGCACTGGGGGTAACTACAATGAGCAGTTCTTC
abundance: many; d_gene: -; v_gene: TRBV5-4; j_gene: TRBJ2-5; CDR3aa: CASSGEQETQYF; CDR3nt: TGTGCCAGCAGCGGGGAGCAAGAGACCCAGTACTTC
abundance: many; d_gene: -; v_gene: TRBV18; j_gene: TRBJ1-2; CDR3aa: CASSPIERAPNYGYTF; CDR3nt: TGTGCCAGCTCACCAATCGAGCGTGCCCCTAACTATGGCTACACCTTC